The rows below give T cell receptor beta chains drawn from one sample of a study of T cell responses to AZD1222 COVID-19 vaccine. Sequencing used immunoSEQ multiplex PCR; TCRdb keeps in-frame clones, though not all of them. The sample records 140,000 or so clones, 93% being singletons. Sequences were derived from peripheral blood, sampled after recovery from COVID-19. The receptor set was obtained from an adult who had recovered from COVID-19. Each CDR3 is given with its conserved first and last residue. D genes are given only for firm matches. Some rows mark clone size as missing; the rest say once, few, many or name a class of expanded clone.

j_gene | abundance | v_gene | d_gene | CDR3nt | CDR3aa
TRBJ2-2 | NA | TRBV29-1 | NA | TGCAGCGTTGAACTCGGAGCGGTAGGGCAAAACACCGGGGAGCTGTTTTTT | CSVELGAVGQNTGELFF
TRBJ1-4 | NA | TRBV28 | NA | TGTGCCAGCAGTACTCGGCAGGTTGATGAAAAACTGTTTTTT | CASSTRQVDEKLFF
TRBJ2-3 | NA | TRBV6-6 | TRBD2 | TGTGCCAGCAGTCCCCTCAGCGGGAGGGCCCTCGGGACAGATACGCAGTATTTT | CASSPLSGRALGTDTQYF
TRBJ1-2 | NA | TRBV19 | NA | TGTGCCAGTAGTATATCCAGGGGATATGGCTACACCTTC | CASSISRGYGYTF
TRBJ2-7 | NA | TRBV5-1 | NA | TGCGCCAGCAGCCCCTGGCCCGCTACTAGCCGGATCTCCTACGAGCAGTACTTC | CASSPWPATSRISYEQYF
TRBJ2-1 | once | TRBV7-3 | NA | TGTGCCAGCAGCTTAAGCCATTACAATGAGCAGTTCTTC | CASSLSHYNEQFF
TRBJ2-7 | NA | TRBV12-1 | NA | TGTGCCAGCAGCTTTGCGAAGAACCGGGACACCACCTACGAGCAGTACTTC | CASSFAKNRDTTYEQYF
TRBJ1-2 | NA | TRBV28 | TRBD1 | TGTGCCAGCAGTTTTCTAGGGGGCGTTCGGAGCTATGGCTACACCTTC | CASSFLGGVRSYGYTF
TRBJ2-3 | NA | TRBV2 | NA | TGTGCCAGCAGTGAAGCGCCCAGGGTCACAGATACGCAGTATTTT | CASSEAPRVTDTQYF
TRBJ2-1 | NA | TRBV2 | TRBD1 | TGTGCCAGCAGGCCTAGGACAGGGGGCAATGAGCAGTTCTTC | CASRPRTGGNEQFF
TRBJ2-1 | NA | TRBV11-1 | NA | TGTGCCAGCAGCTCAACCAAGGGTGGGGGGTACAATGAGCAGTTCTTC | CASSSTKGGGYNEQFF
TRBJ1-2 | NA | TRBV5-8 | NA | TGTGCCAGCAGCTTAACAGGGAGGGATCACTATGGCTACACCTTC | CASSLTGRDHYGYTF
TRBJ2-1 | NA | TRBV4-1 | TRBD2 | TGCGCCAGCAGCCAAGACTGGGGACTAGCGGGAGTAAATGAGCAGTTCTTC | CASSQDWGLAGVNEQFF
TRBJ2-4 | NA | TRBV2 | NA | TGTGCCAGCAGGGAAGCCAAAAACATTCAGTACTTC | CASREAKNIQYF
TRBJ2-7 | NA | TRBV4-1 | TRBD2 | TGCGCCAGCAGCCAAATGGTCGGGACTAGCGGGAGCAACGAGCAGTACTTC | CASSQMVGTSGSNEQYF
TRBJ2-1 | NA | TRBV27 | NA | TGTGCCAGCAGCTCCGGTGGTTCCCACAATGAGCAGTTCTTC | CASSSGGSHNEQFF
TRBJ1-1 | NA | TRBV21-1 | NA | TGTGCCAGCAGCAAAGGTCGGGGACAGGGCCAAAGGAACACTGAAGCTTTCTTT | CASSKGRGQGQRNTEAFF
TRBJ2-6 | NA | TRBV7-6 | NA | TGTGCCAGCAGCTTAGAAGCCCGCTCTGGGGCCAACGTCCTGACTTTC | CASSLEARSGANVLTF
TRBJ1-1 | NA | TRBV28 | TRBD1 | TGTGCCAGCAGTCCCCGGACAGGGGGCGGCACTGAAGCTTTCTTT | CASSPRTGGGTEAFF
TRBJ2-7 | NA | TRBV28 | NA | TGTGCCAGCAGTTCGGGACACAAGGTAAAAATCTACGAGCAGTACTTC | CASSSGHKVKIYEQYF